Reported below is one TCR beta chain. The sample originates from a study of OX40 agonist ivuxolimab in advanced cancers. In the study overall: Every 2 weeks, ivuxolimab was infused into the patients intravenously at between 0.01 and 10 mg/kg.

TCRdb's copy holds only in-frame clones and misses some; the assay was immunoSEQ multiplex PCR. The data show some 78,000 clones, about 90% seen once. CDR3 length equals 14 residues. V lost 1 base and J lost 4, with 7 bases in between. Germline CDR1 LGHNA, CDR2 YNFKEQ. This specimen consisted of CD4+ or CD8+ T cells sorted from blood, obtained in a trial of the OX40 agonist ivuxolimab. The chain recombines TRBV4-2 with TRBJ1-4; D may be TRBD1 (6 bases). The clonotype comes from an adult with an advanced solid tumor such as melanoma, head and neck, liver or kidney cancer. The CDR3 DNA reads TGTGCCAGCAGCCAAGGAGGGGGTAATGAAAAACTGTTTTTT. It specifies CASSQGGGNEKLFF.